The 14 T cell receptor beta chains reported below all come from one sample, sequenced in a study of vaccination and CD4 T cells after COVID-19. Specified treatment: roughly 10-day PBMC culture with coronavirus spike peptide pools or control peptides (ViraFEST assay). Cultured CD4+ T cell DNA was sequenced using the Oncomine TCR Beta short-read assay. MiXCR was run by TCRdb on the PCR reads, yielding one entry per CDR3 protein. The sample lists tens of thousands of distinct CDR3 sequences, roughly 43% occurring once. These receptors' targets are unknown. The sample was CD4+ T cells from blood, cultured in vitro, taken after SARS-CoV-2 vaccination. The receptors stem from a human donor who had recovered from COVID-19.

The chain has TRBV12-3 or TRBV12-4 and TRBJ2-5, with TRBD2 matching over 10 bases. V shed 3 bases and J 2 bases; nucleotides not matched to a gene: 3. CDR3 length equals 15 residues. The CDR3 loop reads CASSLLAGVQETQYF. The CDR3 DNA follows: TGTGCCAGCAGTTTGCTAGCGGGGGTACAAGAGACCCAGTACTTC.

This CDR3 reads CASSWTGAEDQPQHF. The CDR3 DNA is TGTGCCAGCAGTTGGACAGGGGCTGAGGATCAGCCCCAGCATTTT. J is TRBJ1-5 and V is TRBV6-2 or TRBV6-3; TRBD1 aligns across 9 bases. Losses at the gene ends were 4 bases for V and 5 bases for J; bases not matched to a gene: 6. The CDR3 sequence is 15 residues long. Germline CDR1 reads MNHEY; CDR2 reads SVGEGT.

The chain employs TRBV19 and TRBJ2-1; D possibly uses TRBD1 or TRBD2 (7 bases each). CDR1 and CDR2 from the germline V gene are LNHDA and SQIVND (reference sequence). The CDR3 extends over 12 amino acids. V was clipped by 6 bases and J by 6 bases, with 9 bases between them. Here the CDR3 DNA reads TGTGCCAGTAGCAGGGGGGGCAATGAGCAGTTCTTC. Its protein is CASSRGGNEQFF.

The chain joins TRBV5-5 to TRBJ1-1; 11 positions agree with TRBD1. Germline CDR1 is SGHKS and CDR2 is YYEKEE (reference sequence). J lost 4 bases, V lost 3 bases, and 5 bases had no gene match. This CDR3 has 15 residues. The CDR3 nucleotides read TGTGCCAGCAGCTACACCGGGACAGGGGGCACTGAAGCTTTCTTT. Protein product: CASSYTGTGGTEAFF.

This clonotype was counted between two and nine times. The chain uses TRBV7-9 and TRBJ2-3; TRBD1 agrees at 7 bases. V gave up 3 bases and J gave up 1 base; unmatched junction bases: 4. There are 15 residues in the CDR3. The germline V gene encodes CDR1 SEHNR and CDR2 FQNEAQ (reference sequence). CDR3 region: CASSFKGGRTDTQYF. The CDR3, as DNA: TGTGCCAGCAGCTTCAAAGGGGGCCGCACAGATACGCAGTATTTT. Drawing the rest from reference TRBV7-9 and TRBJ2-3, the complete variable domain is DTGVSQNPRHKITKRGQNVTFRCDPISEHNRLYWYRQTLGQGPEFLTYFQNEAQLEKSRLLSDRFSAERPKGSFSTLEIQRTEQGDSAMYLCASSFKGGRTDTQYFGPGTRLTVL.

This clonotype was counted between two and nine times. This chain joins TRBV27 and TRBJ2-7; the D call may be TRBD1 or TRBD2 (5 bases each). The germline CDR1 and CDR2 sequences are MNHEY and SMNVEV (reference sequence). The length of the CDR3 is 18 residues. V was cut by 0 bases and J by 7 bases, with 25 bases left in between. CDR3 residues: CASSLSGTTPRNAGEQYF. In DNA, the CDR3 is TGTGCCAGCAGTTTATCTGGGACCACCCCCCGTAACGCAGGGGAGCAGTACTTC.

The CDR3 sequence is CSARGRTGFTDTQYF. CDR3 nucleotides: TGCAGTGCTAGAGGACGAACGGGTTTTACAGATACGCAGTATTTT. J is TRBJ2-3 and V is TRBV20-1, with D uncertain. The germline CDR1 and CDR2 sequences are DFQATT and SNEGSKA (reference sequence). The CDR3 runs 15 residues. V was clipped by 1 base and J by 3 bases, with 14 bases between them.

The chain recombines TRBV28 with TRBJ1-1, with unresolved D. Trimming pared 1 base from V and 4 bases from J, leaving 4 bases between. Germline V lookup: CDR1 MDHEN, CDR2 SYDVKM. The CDR3 sequence is 12 residues long. The CDR3 DNA reads TGTGCCAGCAGTTTATTGCCCACTGAAGCTTTCTTT. Encoded protein: CASSLLPTEAFF.

The sample holds a few counts of this clonotype. The chain employs TRBV6-2 or TRBV6-3 and TRBJ2-7; maybe TRBD1 (5 bases). Trimming shortened V by 6 bases and J by 3 bases, and 21 bases separated the two germline ends. The CDR3 has 16 amino acids. Germline assignment: CDR1 MNHEY and CDR2 SVGEGT. The CDR3 here is CASSRIRAGQRYEQYF. The CDR3 nucleotides read TGTGCCAGCAGCCGTATTCGGGCAGGGCAACGCTACGAGCAGTACTTC.

This clonotype came up once. CDR3 in amino acids: CASSIASGSTDTQYF. As DNA, the CDR3 is TGTGCCAGTAGTATAGCTAGCGGAAGCACAGATACGCAGTATTTT. The V call is TRBV19, the J call TRBJ2-3; TRBD2 matches at 7 bases. Trimming cost V 1 base and J 0 bases; bases outside gene matches: 1. CDR1 LNHDA and CDR2 SQIVND come from the germline V gene (reference sequence). The CDR3 loop spans 15 amino acids.

CDR3 amino acids: CASSSGRGAGELFF. CDR3 in DNA: TGTGCCAGCTCGAGCGGGAGGGGTGCCGGGGAGCTGTTTTTT. This chain links TRBV7-3 with TRBJ2-2, with 10 bases fitting TRBD2. This CDR3 has 14 amino acids. Germline V lookup: CDR1 SGHTA, CDR2 FQGTGA. V trimming: 8 bases; J trimming: 6 bases; junction bases outside the gene matches: 6. The full variable domain, completed using reference TRBV7-3 and TRBJ2-2, is GAGVSQTPSNKVTEKGKYVELRCDPISGHTALYWYRQSLGQGPEFLIYFQGTGAADDSGLPNDRFFAVRPEGSVSTLKIQRTERGDSAVYLCASSSGRGAGELFFGEGSRLTVL.

Written as DNA, the CDR3 is TGTGCCAGTAGTGGTGTGGTTGGGGCCAAAAACATTCAGTACTTC. As protein: CASSGVVGAKNIQYF. The chain joins TRBV19 to TRBJ2-4; D is undetermined. The CDR3 sequence is 15 residues long. CDR1 is LNHDA, CDR2 SQIVND, per germline (reference sequence). Trimming cost V 5 bases and J 1 base, with 12 bases left between them.

V usage is TRBV6-1 and J usage is TRBJ1-5, with 7 bases fitting TRBD1. The CDR3 extends over 17 amino acids. The V gene end was trimmed by 5 bases and the J gene end by 3 bases; junction bases not matched to a gene: 13. Looked up from germline, CDR1 is MNHNS and CDR2 is SASEGT. The CDR3 spells CASSTDDRAGLNQPQHF. The CDR3 DNA follows: TGTGCCAGCAGTACAGATGACAGGGCGGGCCTCAATCAGCCCCAGCATTTT.

The chain links TRBV6-1 to TRBJ1-5, with 10 bases lining up with TRBD1. From germline, CDR1 is MNHNS and CDR2 SASEGT. V trimming: 6 bases; J trimming: 1 base; junction bases outside the gene matches: 3. This CDR3 contains 15 residues. The CDR3: CASRWGQGSNQPQHF. The CDR3 DNA follows: TGTGCCAGCAGATGGGGACAGGGGAGCAATCAGCCCCAGCATTTT.